These 18 T cell receptor beta chains were sequenced from one sample in a study of T cell responses to AZD1222 COVID-19 vaccine. The repertoire was sequenced with immunoSEQ multiplex PCR; TCRdb's copy has only in-frame clones and lacks some. The data contain about 140,000 clones, less than 95% of them singletons. The starting material was peripheral blood, obtained on day 0 of AZD1222 vaccination. These receptors were collected from an adult in good health.

CDR3 amino acids: CASRRVGTYEQYF. DNA of the CDR3: TGTGCCAGCCGCAGGGTCGGGACCTACGAGCAGTACTTC. J is TRBJ2-7 and V is TRBV27; the D call may be TRBD1 or TRBD2 (5 bases each). Germline V gene lookup returns CDR1 MNHEY and CDR2 SMNVEV (reference sequence). V gave up 8 bases and J gave up 2 bases, with 13 bases separating them. The CDR3 loop spans 13 amino acids.

The V call is TRBV19, the J call TRBJ1-5; no reliable D call. Trimming stripped 7 bases from V and 3 bases from J, with 19 bases between. Germline V CDR1 and CDR2: LNHDA, SQIVND (reference sequence). The CDR3 is 16 residues long. In nucleotides, the CDR3 is TGTGCCAGTACTCCTACGGCAGGAACATACAATCAGCCCCAGCATTTT. Protein sequence: CASTPTAGTYNQPQHF.

The chain has TRBV19 and TRBJ1-4; D might be TRBD1 (6 bases). The CDR3 sequence is 14 residues long. V shed 6 bases and J shed 1 base, with 9 bases lying between them. Germline lookup yields CDR1 LNHDA and CDR2 SQIVND (reference sequence). The CDR3 loop is CASRKTGTNEKLFF. The CDR3 region has the DNA TGTGCCAGTAGGAAGACAGGAACTAATGAAAAACTGTTTTTT.

This sequence joins TRBV6-6 and TRBJ2-1; the D call may be TRBD1 or TRBD2 (5 bases each). Trimming stripped 8 bases from V and 8 bases from J, with 19 bases between. The CDR3 is 14 residues long. The V gene's germline CDR1 is MNHNY and CDR2 SVGAGI (reference sequence). This CDR3 reads CASQGWDEFYEQFF. CDR3 sequence (DNA): TGTGCCAGCCAGGGATGGGACGAGTTCTATGAGCAGTTCTTC.

V and J are TRBV30 and TRBJ2-1; no reliable D call. Per the germline V gene, CDR1 is GTSNPN and CDR2 is SVGIG (reference sequence). The CDR3 is made up of 9 amino acids. V dropped 3 bases and J dropped 15 bases, with 9 bases sitting between them. CDR3 DNA: TGTGCCTGGAGCCCCGTCGGGTTCTTC. Its protein product is CAWSPVGFF.

The gene calls are TRBV4-3 and TRBJ1-1; 9 bases line up with TRBD1. Germline V gene sequence: CDR1 LGHNA, CDR2 YSLEER. This CDR3 spans 17 amino acids. V shed 0 bases and J 6 bases; nucleotides not matched to a gene: 11. CDR3 sequence (DNA): TGCGCCAGCAGCCAAGATCTGAGGGACAGGGTGGGCGCTGAAGCTTTCTTT. This sequence encodes CASSQDLRDRVGAEAFF.

V usage is TRBV19 and J usage is TRBJ2-1; D call uncertain. V lost 10 bases, J lost 6 bases, and 19 bases lay in between. The length of the CDR3 is 14 residues. Germline lookup yields CDR1 LNHDA and CDR2 SQIVND (reference sequence). Written as DNA, the CDR3 is TGTGCCACTAGGGCCAGTCAGGCCGGCAATGAGCAGTTCTTC. It translates to CATRASQAGNEQFF.

This clone was counted a few times. The chain couples TRBV10-3 to TRBJ1-1; D remains ambiguous. CDR3 length equals 15 residues. The V end lost 3 bases, the J end lost 4 bases, and 15 bases lay between the germline ends. Germline V CDR1 and CDR2: ENHRY, SYGVKD. Written as DNA, the CDR3 is TGTGCCATCAGTGAATCGGGCAGGTACAGCACTGAAGCTTTCTTT. It encodes CAISESGRYSTEAFF.

This rearrangement joins TRBV15 to TRBJ1-1, with D tentatively TRBD1 (5 bases). V gave up 4 bases and J gave up 1 base, with 10 bases separating them. Germline assignment: CDR1 LNHNV and CDR2 YYDKDF (reference sequence). The CDR3 loop spans 14 amino acids. The CDR3 DNA sequence: TGTGCCACCAGCATACTCAGGGAGAACACTGAAGCTTTCTTT. Its protein product is CATSILRENTEAFF. Looking up the rest from reference TRBV15 and TRBJ1-1 gives the full variable domain: DAMVIQNPRYQVTQFGKPVTLSCSQTLNHNVMYWYQQKSSQAPKLLFHYYDKDFNNEADTPDNFQSRRPNTSFCFLDIRSPGLGDTAMYLCATSILRENTEAFFGQGTRLTVV.

The chain employs TRBV12-3 or TRBV12-4 and TRBJ1-5; D unresolved. The ends were cut back, 2 bases at V and 1 base at J, with 3 bases in the middle. The CDR3 is made up of 13 amino acids. The DNA for the CDR3 is TGTGCCAGCAGTTTACAGAGCAATCAGCCCCAGCATTTT. Its translation: CASSLQSNQPQHF.

V is TRBV7-2 and J is TRBJ1-1; the D is unclear. The CDR3 is 13 amino acids. V was cut by 1 base and J by 8 bases, with 11 bases left in between. The germline gives CDR1 SGHTA, CDR2 FQGNSA. The CDR3 region has the DNA TGTGCCAGCAGCTTAGATGGCAGGAGGGAAGCTTTCTTT. Translation gives CASSLDGRREAFF.

The chain links TRBV5-6 to TRBJ1-1, with D maybe TRBD1 (6 bases). The CDR3 has 16 amino acids. CDR1 and CDR2 (germline): SGHDT, YYEEEE. Trimming pared 0 bases from V and 0 bases from J, leaving 12 bases between. CDR3 region: CASSLVGTWVNTEAFF. CDR3 coding DNA: TGTGCCAGCAGCTTGGTAGGGACATGGGTGAACACTGAAGCTTTCTTT.

This rearrangement joins TRBV7-3 to TRBJ2-3; TRBD2 matches 7 bases. Unmatched junction bases numbered 6, after V lost 5 bases and J lost 4 bases. The CDR3 extends over 14 amino acids. Germline V gives CDR1 SGHTA, CDR2 FQGTGA. In DNA form, the CDR3 reads TGTGCCAGCAGCCCGACTAGCATCGCAGATACGCAGTATTTT. Its translation is CASSPTSIADTQYF.

This clone was recorded once. V gene TRBV6-1 combines with J gene TRBJ1-3; D call uncertain. Trimming took 0 bases from V and 0 from J, leaving 9 bases between them. The CDR3 spans 16 residues. Germline-derived CDR1 and CDR2 are MNHNS and SASEGT. This CDR3 reads CASSEAPEFSGNTIYF. The CDR3 bases are TGTGCCAGCAGTGAAGCACCGGAGTTCTCTGGAAACACCATATATTTT.

The chain joins TRBV5-1 to TRBJ1-1; D not certain. V was cut by 4 bases and J by 2 bases, with 9 bases left in between. The CDR3 loop spans 13 amino acids. Germline V gene data show CDR1 as SGHRS and CDR2 as YFSETQ. The CDR3 here is CASSPISNTEAFF. Written as DNA, the CDR3 is TGCGCCAGCAGCCCAATCAGTAACACTGAAGCTTTCTTT.

This chain connects TRBV15 to TRBJ1-3; a possible D gene is TRBD1 (6 bases). Trimming pared 2 bases from V and 0 bases from J, leaving 26 bases between. CDR1 and CDR2 from the germline V gene are LNHNV and YYDKDF (reference sequence). The CDR3 has 21 residues. CDR3 sequence reads: CATSRSLGRQAEPSSGNTIYF. CDR3 coding DNA: TGTGCCACCAGCAGATCCTTGGGGAGACAGGCTGAGCCGAGCTCTGGAAACACCATATATTTT. The full variable domain, rest sourced from reference TRBV15 and TRBJ1-3, is DAMVIQNPRYQVTQFGKPVTLSCSQTLNHNVMYWYQQKSSQAPKLLFHYYDKDFNNEADTPDNFQSRRPNTSFCFLDIRSPGLGDTAMYLCATSRSLGRQAEPSSGNTIYFGEGSWLTVV.

The chain recombines TRBV12-3 or TRBV12-4 with TRBJ1-1; no definite D call. The V and J ends lost 3 bases and 3 bases respectively, with 8 bases between them. This CDR3 has 13 amino acids. The CDR3: CASSFEGHTEAFF. The CDR3 nucleotides are TGTGCCAGCAGTTTCGAGGGCCACACTGAAGCTTTCTTT.

J is TRBJ2-7 and V is TRBV12-3 or TRBV12-4, with no clear D. The ends were cut back, 3 bases at V and 4 bases at J, with 7 bases in the middle. This CDR3 has 12 amino acids. The CDR3 loop reads CASSFGNYEQYF. CDR3 coding DNA: TGTGCCAGCAGTTTTGGTAATTACGAGCAGTACTTC.